Listed below are T cell receptor beta chains from one sample, sequenced in a study of shared clonotypes between healthy human individuals. Sequencing used immunoSEQ multiplex PCR; TCRdb keeps in-frame clones, though not all of them. The table has over 2 million clones, roughly 94% seen once. Sample: naive CD4+ T cells sorted from blood. The receptors were gathered from a man aged 18 to 29 in good health. The CDR3 runs from the conserved cysteine through the conserved F or W. D genes are given only for firm matches. Clone size is given for some rows only: seen once, a few or many times, or a class if the clone is expanded.

j_gene | abundance | v_gene | d_gene | CDR3aa | CDR3nt
TRBJ2-3 | once | TRBV11-2 | NA | CASSLGNGSPLTTDTQYF | TGTGCCAGCAGCTTAGGTAACGGCTCCCCCCTGACCACAGATACGCAGTATTTT
TRBJ1-4 | NA | TRBV5-1 | TRBD1 | CASSFHGTGIEKLFF | TGCGCCAGCAGCTTCCACGGGACAGGGATAGAAAAACTGTTTTTT
TRBJ1-2 | once | TRBV6-1 | NA | CASREGQRNGYTF | TGTGCCAGCAGGGAGGGGCAGAGAAATGGCTACACCTTC
TRBJ2-3 | NA | TRBV5-4 | TRBD2 | CASSSPSGGGTDTQYF | TGTGCCAGCAGCTCCCCTAGCGGGGGTGGCACAGATACGCAGTATTTT
TRBJ2-5 | once | TRBV7-9 | NA | CASSLRGITGQETQYF | TGTGCCAGCAGCTTAAGGGGGATAACAGGCCAAGAGACCCAGTACTTC
TRBJ2-7 | NA | TRBV28 | NA | CASTTPGGSYEQYF | TGTGCCAGCACCACACCCGGGGGCTCCTACGAGCAGTACTTC
TRBJ1-2 | NA | TRBV6-5 | NA | CASSYDSNYGYTF | TGTGCCAGCAGTTATGACAGTAACTATGGCTACACCTTC
TRBJ1-2 | NA | TRBV4-3 | TRBD1 | CASSQDGGQGNYGYTF | TGCGCCAGCAGCCAAGACGGGGGACAGGGGAACTATGGCTACACCTTC
TRBJ1-1 | NA | TRBV7-9 | NA | CASSYPNTEAFF | TGTGCCAGCAGCTACCCAAACACTGAAGCTTTCTTT
TRBJ1-5 | NA | TRBV27 | NA | CASSAGSFNQPQHF | TGTGCCAGCAGTGCGGGCAGCTTCAATCAGCCCCAGCATTTT
TRBJ1-5 | NA | TRBV6-4 | NA | CASSEQDNQPQHF | TGTGCCAGCAGTGAACAGGACAATCAGCCCCAGCATTTT
TRBJ2-5 | NA | TRBV6-5 | TRBD1 | CASSRGTGAGETQYF | TGTGCCAGCAGCCGTGGGACAGGGGCGGGAGAGACCCAGTACTTC
TRBJ2-3 | NA | TRBV4-3 | NA | CASSQEGYGTDTQYF | TGCGCCAGCAGCCAAGAAGGATATGGGACAGATACGCAGTATTTT
TRBJ2-2 | NA | TRBV27 | TRBD2 | CASSFSGSWSGELFF | TGTGCCAGCAGTTTCAGCGGGAGTTGGTCCGGGGAGCTGTTTTTT
TRBJ1-1 | once | TRBV11-2 | NA | CASSLPPTGNTEAFF | TGTGCCAGCAGCCTACCACCGACAGGGAACACTGAAGCTTTCTTT
TRBJ1-6 | NA | TRBV10-2 | TRBD1 | CASSESGTGFNSPLHF | TGCGCCAGCAGTGAGTCGGGGACAGGATTTAATTCACCCCTCCACTTT
TRBJ2-7 | NA | TRBV5-4 | TRBD2 | CASSLGLAGSTYEQYF | TGTGCCAGCAGCTTGGGCCTAGCGGGATCCACCTACGAGCAGTACTTC
TRBJ1-5 | NA | TRBV2 | NA | CASTADGNNQPQHF | TGTGCCAGTACCGCGGACGGGAACAATCAGCCCCAGCATTTT
TRBJ2-2 | NA | TRBV7-6 | NA | CASSHFVVSGELFF | TGTGCCAGCAGCCATTTCGTAGTATCCGGGGAGCTGTTTTTT
TRBJ2-7 | NA | TRBV4-3 | NA | CASSQGVAGRYEQYF | TGCGCCAGCAGCCAAGGCGTAGCAGGACGCTACGAGCAGTACTTC
TRBJ2-2 | NA | TRBV28 | TRBD1 | CASRLDRVRTGELFF | TGTGCCAGCAGGCTGGACAGGGTACGAACCGGGGAGCTGTTTTTT
TRBJ2-3 | NA | TRBV5-1 | TRBD2 | CASSLEGAGGYADTQYF | TGCGCCAGCAGCTTGGAGGGTGCGGGAGGGTACGCAGATACGCAGTATTTT